This T cell receptor (beta chain) was captured by sequencing in a study of blood T cell repertoires in COVID-19. The CDR3 is made up of 15 amino acids. Germline V gives CDR1 MDHEN, CDR2 SYDVKM. The junction had 7 bases not matched to a gene; V was cut back by 5 bases and J by 5 bases. Sequenced by immunoSEQ multiplex PCR; TCRdb stores in-frame clones only, minus some. This table holds 400,000 or so clones, over 75% found once. The gene calls are TRBV28 and TRBJ1-3, with 9 bases fitting TRBD1. The sample consisted of PBMCs or T cells enriched from blood (not recorded which). This clonotype was sampled from a man aged 35-49 years in a cohort exposed to, infected with or recovered from COVID-19 (not recorded which). The CDR3 protein is CASSDWTGERNTIYF. The CDR3 DNA follows: TGTGCCAGCAGTGACTGGACAGGGGAGCGAAACACCATATATTTT.